This T cell receptor (beta chain) was found in a study of control samples from healthy donors and cancer patients. The data were produced by immunoSEQ multiplex PCR, yet TCRdb's version contains in-frame clones alone and is incomplete. Counted here are about 110,000 clones, approximately 80% occurring once; the ten biggest clones make up about 7%. Germline loops: CDR1 MNHEY, CDR2 SVGAGI. The CDR3 runs to 14 residues. As to this clone: The junction departs from germline at one end; a sequencing error may be responsible.

The receptor's source is a man aged 18-30 years in good health. The sample was blood. This chain uses TRBV6-5 with TRBJ1-2, with 7 bases that match TRBD1. The CDR3 region has the DNA TGTGCCAGCACCGACGGGACAGTGAACTATGGGGGATCCTTC. Its protein is CASTDGTVNYGGSF.